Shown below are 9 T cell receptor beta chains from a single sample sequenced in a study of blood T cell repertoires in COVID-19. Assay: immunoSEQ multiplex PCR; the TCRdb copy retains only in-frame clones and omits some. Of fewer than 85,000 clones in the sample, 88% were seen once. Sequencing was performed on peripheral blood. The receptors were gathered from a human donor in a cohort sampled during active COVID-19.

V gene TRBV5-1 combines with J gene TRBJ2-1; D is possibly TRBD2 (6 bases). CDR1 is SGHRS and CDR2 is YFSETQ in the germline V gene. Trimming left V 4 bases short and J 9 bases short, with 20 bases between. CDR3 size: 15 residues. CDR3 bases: TGCGCCAGCAGCATGACGGGACTCACAACGGGTGAGCAGTTCTTC. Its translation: CASSMTGLTTGEQFF. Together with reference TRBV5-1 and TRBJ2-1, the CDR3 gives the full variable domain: KAGVTQTPRYLIKTRGQQVTLSCSPISGHRSVSWYQQTPGQGLQFLFEYFSETQRNKGNFPGRFSGRQFSNSRSEMNVSTLELGDSALYLCASSMTGLTTGEQFFGPGTRLTVL.

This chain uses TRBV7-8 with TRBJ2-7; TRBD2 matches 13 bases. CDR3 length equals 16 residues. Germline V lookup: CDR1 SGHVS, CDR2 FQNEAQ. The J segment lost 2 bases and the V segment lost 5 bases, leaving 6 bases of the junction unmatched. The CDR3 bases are TGTGCCAGCAGCCCCGGACTAGCGGGAGCCCCCTACGAGCAGTACTTC. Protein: CASSPGLAGAPYEQYF.

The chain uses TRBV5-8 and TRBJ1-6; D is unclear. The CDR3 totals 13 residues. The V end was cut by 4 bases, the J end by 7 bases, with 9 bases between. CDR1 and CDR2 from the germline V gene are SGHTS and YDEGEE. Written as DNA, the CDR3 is TGTGCCAGCAGCCTAAGGAGCAATTCACCCCTCCACTTT. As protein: CASSLRSNSPLHF.

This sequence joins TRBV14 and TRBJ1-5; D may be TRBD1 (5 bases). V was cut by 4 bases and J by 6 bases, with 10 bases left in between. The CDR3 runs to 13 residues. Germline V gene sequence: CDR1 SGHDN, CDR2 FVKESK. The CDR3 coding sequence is TGTGCCAGCAGCCTCGGGGGGGGTCAGCCCCAGCATTTT. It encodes CASSLGGGQPQHF.

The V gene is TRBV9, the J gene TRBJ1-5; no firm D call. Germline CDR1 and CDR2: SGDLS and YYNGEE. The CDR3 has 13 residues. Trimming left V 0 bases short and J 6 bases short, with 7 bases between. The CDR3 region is CASSVAAGQPQHF. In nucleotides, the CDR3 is TGTGCCAGCAGCGTAGCGGCAGGTCAGCCCCAGCATTTT.

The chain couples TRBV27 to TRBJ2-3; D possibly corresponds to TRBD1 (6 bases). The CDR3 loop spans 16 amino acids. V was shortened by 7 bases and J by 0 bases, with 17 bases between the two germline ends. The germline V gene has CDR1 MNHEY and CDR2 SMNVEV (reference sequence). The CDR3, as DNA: TGTGCCAGCACTCCGGGACAAACGTTTAGCACAGATACGCAGTATTTT. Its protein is CASTPGQTFSTDTQYF.

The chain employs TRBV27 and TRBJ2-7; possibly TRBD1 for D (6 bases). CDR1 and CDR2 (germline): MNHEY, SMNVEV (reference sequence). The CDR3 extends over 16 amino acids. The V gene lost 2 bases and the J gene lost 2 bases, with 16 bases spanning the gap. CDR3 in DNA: TGTGCCAGCAGTTTAAGTTGGGGGCAACCTGCCTACGAGCAGTACTTC. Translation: CASSLSWGQPAYEQYF.

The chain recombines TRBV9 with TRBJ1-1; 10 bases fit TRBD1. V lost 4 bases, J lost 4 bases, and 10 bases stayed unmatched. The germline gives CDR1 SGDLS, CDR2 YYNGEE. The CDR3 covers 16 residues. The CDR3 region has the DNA TGTGCCAGCAGCACTCTGACAGGGGGCGGGGGCACTGAAGCTTTCTTT. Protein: CASSTLTGGGGTEAFF.

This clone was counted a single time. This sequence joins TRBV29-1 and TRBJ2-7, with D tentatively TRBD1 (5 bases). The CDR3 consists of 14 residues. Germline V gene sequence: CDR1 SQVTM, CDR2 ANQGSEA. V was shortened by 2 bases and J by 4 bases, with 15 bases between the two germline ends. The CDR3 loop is CSVELTDKGYEQYF. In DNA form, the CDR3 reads TGCAGCGTTGAATTGACGGACAAGGGATACGAGCAGTACTTC.